Reported below is one T cell receptor beta chain. The sample belongs to a study of blood T cell repertoires in COVID-19. Assay: immunoSEQ multiplex PCR; the TCRdb copy retains only in-frame clones and omits some. The sample has over 85,000 clones; roughly nine tenths are singletons. Germline V gene data show CDR1 as MGHRA and CDR2 as YSYEKL. The V gene lost 5 bases and the J gene lost 3 bases, with 16 bases spanning the gap. The CDR3 sequence is 16 residues long. This TCR derives from a male donor with acute or convalescent COVID-19. Sequencing used peripheral blood. The chain couples TRBV4-1 to TRBJ1-4; D may be TRBD1 (5 bases). CDR3 bases: TGCGCCAGCAGCACCGGAGGTCGGGGGTCTAATGAAAAACTGTTTTTT. Its protein is CASSTGGRGSNEKLFF.